This T cell receptor (beta chain) was recorded in a study of monozygotic twins with inflammatory bowel disease. TCRdb derives one entry per CDR3 protein from the 5' RACE reads, leaving out DNA. This repertoire includes more than 300,000 distinct CDR3 sequences. The CDR3 spans 17 residues. Germline V CDR1 and CDR2: SGHRS, YFSETQ. Sequencing input: blood. This sequence joins TRBV5-1 and TRBJ1-1; no DNA is available, so the TRBD1 call from TCRdb remains unchecked. The receptor's source is a human donor with ulcerative colitis or Crohn's disease, or a healthy co-twin of an affected twin (not recorded which). CDR3 protein: CASSLVGYGIMNTEAFF.